Listed here is a single TCR beta chain. The source of the sample is a study of blood T cell repertoires in COVID-19. Overall study: Both acute and convalescent COVID-19 samples were obtained from the United States, Italy and Spain. PBMCs, B-cell-depleted T cells, or T cells provided the cDNA or gDNA that made up the material.

Here immunoSEQ multiplex PCR was the method, and the copy in TCRdb shows in-frame clones only, minus some. Of 250,000 to 300,000 clones in the sample, around 90% were seen once. Those who participated ranged in age from about 18 to 89 years and resided in about two dozen US areas. This CDR3 has 14 residues. V shed 3 bases and J shed 4 bases, with 13 bases lying between them. The germline CDR1 and CDR2 sequences are LNHDA and SQIVND (reference sequence). V usage is TRBV19 and J usage is TRBJ2-7, with TRBD2 as a possible D gene (5 bases). Sequencing used PBMCs or T cells enriched from blood (not recorded which). The sequence came from a middle-aged woman with acute COVID-19. CDR3 sequence: CASSMVGRGYEQYF. The DNA for the CDR3 is TGTGCCAGTAGTATGGTCGGTCGGGGTTACGAGCAGTACTTC.